This T cell receptor (beta chain) was recorded in a study of CXCR3-negative and CXCR3-positive naive CD8 T cells. Study summary: Roughly 140 million TRB reads in total, about 1.5 +/- 0.3 million per library.

Triplicates of some 300,000 cells were sorted from each CD8+ T cell subset. Through 5' RACE with UMI labels, the TRB cDNA libraries were prepared. No DNA is given; TCRdb re-called the 5' RACE reads and lists each CDR3 protein once. This sample's table reports tens of thousands of distinct CDR3 sequences. The CDR3 contains 18 residues. Germline V gene data show CDR1 as LGHNA and CDR2 as YNFKEQ. Findings and limits, study-wide: Cryopreserved PBMCs had partly decreased CXCR3 expression; fresh PBMCs were used in most assays. The study found that naive CXCR3-negative and CXCR3-positive cells shared TRBV-TRBJ usage, while memory cells differed.

As to this clonotype: Its antigen is unidentified.

J is TRBJ2-3 and V is TRBV4-2; TCRdb's D call of TRBD2 is untestable without DNA. Specimen: memory CD8+ T cells from blood. The source is a human donor in good health. Some clones in this sample may be carry-over from other donors' samples. CDR3 residues: CASSQRTSGGPSTDTQYF.